These 10 T cell receptor beta chains originate from one sample sequenced in a study of vaccination and CD4 T cells after COVID-19. Treatment of the sample: roughly 10-day PBMC culture with coronavirus spike peptide pools or control peptides (ViraFEST assay). The antigens for these receptors are not known. Researchers used the Oncomine TCR Beta short-read assay to sequence DNA from cultured CD4+ T cells. One entry per CDR3 protein, called by TCRdb with MiXCR from the PCR reads. Counted here are roughly 20,000 distinct CDR3 sequences, about 44% occurring once; the ten biggest clones make up around 8.1%. This sample comprised CD4+ T cells from blood, cultured in vitro, obtained after SARS-CoV-2 vaccination. The receptors were sampled from a human donor who had recovered from COVID-19.

This clonotype was recorded only once. The rearrangement uses TRBV7-2 and TRBJ2-5; TRBD2 matches 13 bases. The germline V gene has CDR1 SGHTA and CDR2 FQGNSA. V lost 6 bases, J lost 2 bases, and 9 bases stayed unmatched. The CDR3 has 17 amino acids. CDR3 amino acids: CASSRPGLAGRQETQYF. The CDR3 DNA reads as TGTGCCAGCAGTCGTCCGGGACTAGCGGGGAGACAAGAGACCCAGTACTTC.

V is TRBV5-1 and J is TRBJ1-2; D gene unclear. V was pared by 0 bases and J by 6 bases, with 6 bases between. The germline gives CDR1 SGHRS, CDR2 YFSETQ. The length of the CDR3 is 12 residues. Here the CDR3 DNA reads TGCGCCAGCAGCTTGGATTTTAATGGCTACACCTTC. It translates to CASSLDFNGYTF.

This chain connects TRBV2 to TRBJ2-1, with 11 bases identical to TRBD2. The end of the DNA fits TRBJ2-7 better, so the J call may be wrong. Germline V gene lookup returns CDR1 SNHLY and CDR2 FYNNEI. This CDR3 is 14 amino acids long. The CDR3 DNA is TGTGCCAGCAGTGAGGGGACTAGCGGTTACGAGCAGTACTTC. Amino acid sequence: CASSEGTSGYEQYF.

The chain is built from TRBV29-1 and TRBJ2-1, with a tentative D call TRBD2 (6 bases). In germline, CDR1 is SQVTM, CDR2 ANQGSEA. Deletions cut 4 bases from V and 6 bases from J, with 13 bases between. This CDR3 region has 13 residues. The CDR3 is CSVASGVGNEQFF. Written as DNA, the CDR3 is TGCAGCGTTGCGTCGGGAGTCGGCAATGAGCAGTTCTTC.

The rearrangement uses TRBV7-6 and TRBJ1-1; the D gene is possibly TRBD1 (5 bases). V lost 6 bases and J lost 5, with 16 bases in between. The germline gives CDR1 SGHVS, CDR2 FNYEAQ. This CDR3 contains 14 residues. The CDR3 DNA sequence: TGTGCCAGCAGGAGTGGGGGAGATAGGACTGAAGCTTTCTTT. Protein product: CASRSGGDRTEAFF.

This chain uses TRBV28 with TRBJ2-7; 7 bases fit TRBD1. The CDR3 loop spans 13 amino acids. The V and J ends lost 6 bases and 1 base, in that order; junction bases with no gene match: 3. Germline V gene data show CDR1 as MDHEN and CDR2 as SYDVKM. The CDR3 spells CASRDRLSYEQYF. The CDR3 DNA reads TGTGCCAGCAGGGACAGGTTATCCTACGAGCAGTACTTC. Drawing the rest from reference TRBV28 and TRBJ2-7, the complete variable domain is DVKVTQSSRYLVKRTGEKVFLECVQDMDHENMFWYRQDPGLGLRLIYFSYDVKMKEKGDIPEGYSVSREKKERFSLILESASTNQTSMYLCASRDRLSYEQYFGPGTRLTVT.

This clonotype was counted only a few times. This chain joins TRBV7-2 and TRBJ2-7; TRBD2 is a possible D gene (5 bases). The CDR3 sequence is 13 residues long. The V gene lost 1 base and the J gene lost 8 bases, with 12 bases spanning the gap. Germline V gives CDR1 SGHTA, CDR2 FQGNSA. CDR3 in DNA: TGTGCCAGCAGCTTAGGGGCTAGCTCTCAGCAGTACTTC. Its translation is CASSLGASSQQYF. Together with reference TRBV7-2 and TRBJ2-7, the CDR3 gives the full variable domain: GAGVSQSPSNKVTEKGKDVELRCDPISGHTALYWYRQSLGQGLEFLIYFQGNSAPDKSGLPSDRFSAERTGGSVSTLTIQRTQQEDSAVYLCASSLGASSQQYFGPGTRLTVT.

This clonotype came up a few times. The chain uses TRBV28 and TRBJ2-2, with D unresolved. Germline V gene data show CDR1 as MDHEN and CDR2 as SYDVKM. V was shortened by 3 bases and J by 0 bases, with 8 bases between the two germline ends. The CDR3 length is 15 residues. The CDR3 reads CASSLRLPNTGELFF. CDR3 sequence (DNA): TGTGCCAGCAGTTTGAGGCTCCCGAACACCGGGGAGCTGTTTTTT.

This clonotype was detected only a few times. This rearrangement joins TRBV6-1 to TRBJ2-7; 9 bases map to TRBD1. The CDR3 extends over 19 amino acids. Germline V gene lookup returns CDR1 MNHNS and CDR2 SASEGT. V lost 7 bases and J lost 3; bases outside the gene matches: 22. For the CDR3, the DNA is TGTGCCAGCACAAGGCGGGGACAGGGCACCGCCGACGCCCACTACGAGCAGTACTTC. Encoded protein: CASTRRGQGTADAHYEQYF.

This clonotype appeared a few times. This chain connects TRBV19 to TRBJ2-1, with 11 nucleotides matching TRBD2. V shed 3 bases, J shed 7 bases, and the junction held 14 bases outside the gene matches. The CDR3 sequence is 18 residues long. CDR1 LNHDA and CDR2 SQIVND come from the germline V gene (reference sequence). CDR3 protein: CASSMVTSGRDARNEQFF. Written as DNA, the CDR3 is TGTGCCAGTAGTATGGTAACTAGCGGGAGAGACGCTCGGAATGAGCAGTTCTTC.